Listed here is a single T cell receptor (beta chain). Sequence at one end of the junction differs from germline and may be a read error. The sample originates from a study of cytomegalovirus exposure and HLA in healthy donors. Germline V gene data show CDR1 as SGHAT and CDR2 as FQNNGV. The CDR3 runs 11 residues. The PCR was carried out with 60 Vbeta primers and 13 Jbeta primers. Assay used: immunoSEQ multiplex PCR; TCRdb lists only in-frame clones, some missing. The sample carries under 200,000 clones, roughly 80% recorded once. The chain combines TRBV11-2 with TRBJ2-7, with 8 bases fitting TRBD2. Sample: PBMCs. The clonotype comes from a woman between 18 and 29 years old in good health and CMV-seronegative. The DNA of the CDR3 is TGTGCCAGCAGCTCCGGGACTAGTAAGGTTTTC. Protein: CASSSGTSKVF.